The next 13 T cell receptor beta chains were all read from a single sample in a study of CD8 T cells in ankylosing spondylitis. Via MiXCR, TCRdb re-called the 5' RACE reads, giving one row per CDR3 protein. The sample holds roughly 8,100 distinct CDR3 sequences; roughly 7.7% are singletons and the top ten take roughly 24%. The sample was blood, either unsorted or a sorted T cell fraction (not recorded which). These receptors originate from a male donor with ankylosing spondylitis or in good health (not recorded which).

This clonotype is categorized as medium-sized. The chain uses TRBV9 and TRBJ2-3, with D perhaps TRBD1 (5 bases). Trimming pared 4 bases from V and 0 bases from J, leaving 12 bases between. The CDR3 is 15 residues long. Germline values: CDR1 SGDLS, CDR2 YYNGEE. The CDR3 sequence is CASSPETASTDTQYF. The CDR3 bases are TGTGCCAGCAGCCCAGAGACAGCTAGCACAGATACGCAGTATTTT. Looking up the rest from reference TRBV9 and TRBJ2-3 gives the full variable domain: DSGVTQTPKHLITATGQRVTLRCSPRSGDLSVYWYQQSLDQGLQFLIQYYNGEERAKGNILERFSAQQFPDLHSELNLSSLELGDSALYFCASSPETASTDTQYFGPGTRLTVL.

This clonotype was counted many times. The chain carries TRBV9 and TRBJ2-5; TRBD2 aligns across 10 bases. Trimming removed 0 bases from V and 4 bases from J; junction bases left unmatched: 6. Germline assignment: CDR1 SGDLS and CDR2 YYNGEE. The CDR3 is 16 amino acids. The CDR3 DNA reads as TGTGCCAGCAGCGTAGAGCGGGGGGGCCTGGGAGAGACCCAGTACTTC. Translated, it gives CASSVERGGLGETQYF.

This clonotype was seen a few times. This chain links TRBV9 with TRBJ2-1; TRBD2 aligns across 9 bases. The germline CDR1 and CDR2 sequences are SGDLS and YYNGEE. Trimming took 2 bases from V and 6 from J; bases not matched to a gene: 6. The CDR3 is 15 amino acids. The CDR3 loop reads CASSVLREGLNEQFF. DNA for the CDR3: TGTGCCAGCAGCGTCTTGCGGGAGGGCCTCAATGAGCAGTTCTTC.

By sample fraction, this clonotype is medium-sized. The V call is TRBV9, the J call TRBJ1-2; 10 bases agree with TRBD1. This CDR3 has 16 amino acids. V trimming: 3 bases; J trimming: 5 bases; junction bases outside the gene matches: 10. Germline V CDR1 and CDR2: SGDLS, YYNGEE. DNA for the CDR3: TGTGCCAGCAGCGCCGAGACAGGGGGCGGCCCTTATGGCTACACCTTC. This sequence encodes CASSAETGGGPYGYTF.

This clonotype was seen at least ten times. V is TRBV9 and J is TRBJ2-5; TRBD2 aligns across 10 bases. Germline trimming cut 4 bases from V and 4 bases from J; bases unmatched to any gene: 1. This CDR3 region has 13 residues. Germline CDR1 SGDLS, CDR2 YYNGEE. CDR3 loop: CASSPSGRETQYF. CDR3 nucleotide sequence: TGTGCCAGCAGCCCTAGCGGGAGAGAGACCCAGTACTTC.

The chain uses TRBV9 and TRBJ2-3, with D tentatively TRBD1 (6 bases). This CDR3 comprises 16 residues. The V end was cut by 3 bases, the J end by 0 bases, with 14 bases between. CDR1 is SGDLS and CDR2 is YYNGEE in the germline V gene. The CDR3 DNA sequence: TGTGCCAGCAGCGCCCAATGGACAGAGAGCACAGATACGCAGTATTTT. This codes for CASSAQWTESTDTQYF. The variable domain in full, completed from reference TRBV9 and TRBJ2-3, reads DSGVTQTPKHLITATGQRVTLRCSPRSGDLSVYWYQQSLDQGLQFLIQYYNGEERAKGNILERFSAQQFPDLHSELNLSSLELGDSALYFCASSAQWTESTDTQYFGPGTRLTVL.

There are many counts of this clonotype. The germline gene is not matched at one end of the junction; a read error may be the cause. The chain recombines TRBV9 with TRBJ2-1, with 9 nucleotides matching TRBD2. Germline CDR1 reads SGDLS; CDR2 reads YYNGEE. This CDR3 spans 15 amino acids. CDR3 in amino acids: CASSEGTSYYTEQFF. CDR3 DNA: TGTGCCAGCAGCGAGGGGACTAGCTATTACACTGAGCAGTTCTTC.

The chain links TRBV9 to TRBJ2-5, with 7 bases identical to TRBD2. The CDR3 totals 16 residues. Germline assignment: CDR1 SGDLS and CDR2 YYNGEE. J lost 1 base, V lost 0 bases, and 6 bases had no gene match. CDR3 sequence (DNA): TGTGCCAGCAGCGTAGGGCAGCGGGGTCCCCAAGAGACCCAGTACTTC. This sequence encodes CASSVGQRGPQETQYF.

By share of the sample, this clonotype is medium-sized (0.01 to 0.1%). This sequence joins TRBV9 and TRBJ2-1; TRBD2 is a possible D gene (6 bases). The CDR3 totals 14 residues. V was clipped by 0 bases and J by 4 bases, with 8 bases between them. Looked up from germline, CDR1 is SGDLS and CDR2 is YYNGEE. CDR3 bases: TGTGCCAGCAGCGTAGGGGGGACTTACAATGAGCAGTTCTTC. Protein: CASSVGGTYNEQFF.

This rearrangement joins TRBV9 to TRBJ2-5; a possible D gene is TRBD2 (6 bases). The CDR3 is 14 residues long. CDR1 SGDLS and CDR2 YYNGEE come from the germline V gene. Deletions cut 4 bases from V and 0 bases from J, with 10 bases between. CDR3 in amino acids: CASSTPSDQETQYF. The CDR3 DNA sequence: TGTGCCAGCAGCACCCCTAGCGACCAAGAGACCCAGTACTTC.

This clonotype is a singleton in its sample. The chain uses TRBV9 and TRBJ2-2; 10 nucleotides match TRBD2. This CDR3 is 16 amino acids long. V lost 0 bases and J lost 6; bases outside the gene matches: 5. CDR1 and CDR2 (germline): SGDLS, YYNGEE. In DNA, the CDR3 is TGTGCCAGCAGCGTAGGAGCGGGGGGGACCCCCGGGGAGCTGTTTTTT. It codes for CASSVGAGGTPGELFF.

This clonotype was observed many times. The chain joins TRBV9 to TRBJ1-3; the D is unclear. This CDR3 comprises 14 residues. V was pared by 2 bases and J by 2 bases, with 8 bases between. The germline gives CDR1 SGDLS, CDR2 YYNGEE. The DNA for the CDR3 is TGTGCCAGCAGCGTGGCAGGCGCTGGAAACACCATATATTTT. This translates into CASSVAGAGNTIYF.

The table lists this clonotype with many counts. The V gene is TRBV9, the J gene TRBJ1-1; possibly TRBD1 for D (6 bases). Germline CDR1 and CDR2: SGDLS and YYNGEE. The CDR3 has 15 amino acids. With 3 bases removed from V and 4 bases from J, the gap between germline ends came to 16 bases. In DNA, the CDR3 is TGTGCCAGCAGCGAGAGGGCGGGGGCGGCCACTGAAGCTTTCTTT. Protein sequence: CASSERAGAATEAFF.